This T cell receptor (beta chain) was documented in a study of T cell clonotyping in hematopoietic cell transplantation. With respect to this clone: Antigen: not known.

The protocol was immunoSEQ multiplex PCR, while the TCRdb copy is restricted to in-frame clones and leaves out a portion. The sample consists of approximately 44,000 clones, around 96% of them appearing once. Study outcomes and limitations: Few recipient clonotypes overlapped donors; over 97% were de novo at given depth. Graft donor and pretransplant recipient Inverse Simpson Index values predicted broader posttransplant TCR diversity. CD4 and CD8 repertoire contributions could not be separated without sorting.

Germline V lookup: CDR1 MNHEY, CDR2 SVGAGI. The CDR3 spans 15 residues. Trimming removed 0 bases from V and 0 bases from J, with 6 bases in between. This clonotype originated in a man in his thirties or forties in good health. Some clones in this sample may be carry-over from other donors' samples. The V call is TRBV6-5, the J call TRBJ1-5; no firm D call. The sample comprised peripheral blood mononuclear cells. The CDR3 reads CASSYSVHSNQPQHF. The CDR3 nucleotides are TGTGCCAGCAGTTACTCCGTTCATAGCAATCAGCCCCAGCATTTT.